A single count supports the clone carrying this T cell receptor beta chain. This CDR3 region has 15 residues. Trimming removed 0 bases at V and 4 bases at J, with 14 bases between. Germline loops: CDR1 SGHRS, CDR2 YFSETQ. As processed by the authors: Nucleated cell counts were estimated from reference gene primer amplification. Some clones are missing from TCRdb's copy, which holds only in-frame ones; the method was immunoSEQ multiplex PCR. V and J calls and clone size are those listed in that table; D and trimming were worked out from the DNA. Counted here are roughly 70,000 clones, roughly nine tenths occurring once; the ten biggest clones make up roughly 19%. The source of the sample is a study of blood T cell repertoires in COVID-19. Study as a whole: The United States, Italy and Spain supplied acute and convalescent COVID-19 samples. Sample material is recorded as cDNA or gDNA derived from T cells, B-cell-depleted T cells, or PBMCs.

The source is a woman of 80 years or more with acute or convalescent COVID-19. The V gene is TRBV5-1, the J gene TRBJ2-7; D gene uncertain. The sequenced sample was peripheral blood. CDR3 sequence (DNA): TGCGCCAGCAGCTTGGAAGTGGCTCAGCGTTACGAGCAGTACTTC. Protein: CASSLEVAQRYEQYF. Looking up the rest from reference TRBV5-1 and TRBJ2-7 gives the full variable domain: KAGVTQTPRYLIKTRGQQVTLSCSPISGHRSVSWYQQTPGQGLQFLFEYFSETQRNKGNFPGRFSGRQFSNSRSEMNVSTLELGDSALYLCASSLEVAQRYEQYFGPGTRLTVT.